These 28 T cell receptor beta chains were sequenced from one sample in a study of prognosis after radiotherapy for stage I lung cancer. Multiplex PCR, run in two rounds, amplified TCR beta CDR3 from genomic DNA. The first round of PCR was done with primers that matched each TRBV and TRBJ gene. MiXCR, run by TCRdb on the multiplex PCR reads, gives a single entry per CDR3 protein. The table lists approximately 41,000 distinct CDR3 sequences, around 22% of them singletons. This sample comprised PBMCs, obtained before or after stereotactic body radiation therapy (not recorded which). The receptor set was obtained from a donor over 45 with non-small cell lung cancer.

With regard to this clonotype: A far larger clone is a single base away, which makes a read error likely. V and J are TRBV6-2 or TRBV6-3 and TRBJ2-7; 8 bases are a match to TRBD1. V was clipped by 5 bases and J by 1 base; unmatched bases: 16. Germline CDR1 reads MNHEY; CDR2 reads SVGEGT. The CDR3 is made up of 18 amino acids. CDR3 residues: CASSQQRTGTGLSYEQYF. The DNA of the CDR3 is TGTGCCAGCAGTCAACAGCGAACCGGGACAGGTCTGTCCTACGAGCAGTACTTC.

This clonotype was seen repeatedly, ten times or more. The V and J genes are TRBV19 and TRBJ2-3; possibly TRBD1 or TRBD2 for D (5 bases each). With 11 bases removed from V and 2 bases from J, the gap between germline ends came to 20 bases. The CDR3 runs 15 residues. The germline CDR1 and CDR2 sequences are LNHDA and SQIVND (reference sequence). CDR3 DNA sequence: TGTGCCTGTCAGAGTGGAGAGGGGTTCACAGATACGCAGTATTTT. Its translation is CACQSGEGFTDTQYF.

As concerns this clonotype: The junction does not match germline at one end; this may be a read error. V and J are TRBV11-2 and TRBJ2-7, with D perhaps matching TRBD2 (6 bases). CDR3 length: 16 amino acids. Germline loops: CDR1 SGHAT, CDR2 FQNNGV. The CDR3 sequence is CASSPRLDALVRERYF. CDR3 nucleotides: TGTGCCAGCAGCCCGCGACTAGACGCCCTCGTAAGGGAGCGGTACTTC.

This clonotype was recorded at least ten times. J is TRBJ1-6 and V is TRBV19, with 7 bases identical to TRBD1. The CDR3 sequence is 16 residues long. The germline V gene encodes CDR1 LNHDA and CDR2 SQIVND (reference sequence). The V gene end was trimmed by 4 bases and the J gene end by 10 bases; junction bases not matched to a gene: 13. The CDR3 region has the DNA TGTGCCAGTAGTACAAACCGACAGGGTTCAAAATCACCCCTCCACTTT. Translation: CASSTNRQGSKSPLHF.

In this sample, this clonotype turned up many times. This rearrangement joins TRBV15 to TRBJ1-6; D may be TRBD1 (5 bases). V was trimmed by 3 bases and J by 3 bases, leaving 12 bases between them. Germline CDR1 is LNHNV and CDR2 is YYDKDF (reference sequence). The CDR3 is made up of 16 amino acids. This chain's CDR3 is CATSRRDSLYNSPLHF. Here the CDR3 DNA reads TGTGCCACCAGCAGGAGAGACAGCCTCTATAATTCACCCCTCCACTTT.

The sample holds many counts of this clonotype. The chain uses TRBV2 and TRBJ2-1; 8 nucleotides match TRBD2. V trimming: 6 bases; J trimming: 1 base; junction bases outside the gene matches: 8. The CDR3 is made up of 16 amino acids. CDR1 and CDR2 (germline): SNHLY, FYNNEI. The CDR3 DNA follows: TGTGCCAGCAGGGGCCGGGTAGCGGGATCCTACAATGAGCAGTTCTTC. Encoded protein: CASRGRVAGSYNEQFF.

With respect to this clonotype: The junction and the germline gene differ at one end; a read error may be behind it. V usage is TRBV20-1 and J usage is TRBJ2-7, with D tentatively TRBD1 (6 bases). Germline V lookup: CDR1 DFQATT, CDR2 SNEGSKA (reference sequence). This CDR3 has 14 residues. CDR3 in DNA: TGCAGTGCTCAGGTTCCAGGGGCCACCTACGAGCAATACTTC. It specifies CSAQVPGATYEQYF.

This clonotype was observed many times. The chain couples TRBV2 to TRBJ2-1, with D possibly TRBD2 on 6 matching bases. Germline lookup yields CDR1 SNHLY and CDR2 FYNNEI. The ends were cut back, 5 bases at V and 8 bases at J, with 16 bases in the middle. CDR3 length equals 14 residues. The CDR3 coding sequence is TGTGCCAGCAGTCCTCGGAGGGCGTCGGATGAGCAGTTCTTC. This gives the protein CASSPRRASDEQFF.

At least ten counts were recorded for this clonotype. The chain couples TRBV7-9 to TRBJ2-7; D gene ambiguous. The germline V and J ends were trimmed by 2 bases and 5 bases, with 13 bases remaining between them. CDR3 length: 14 amino acids. The germline V gene encodes CDR1 SEHNR and CDR2 FQNEAQ (reference sequence). CDR3 DNA: TGTGCCAGCAGCTTATCAAATACGATCGACGAGCAGTACTTC. Protein sequence: CASSLSNTIDEQYF.

By share of the sample, this clonotype is medium-sized. This sequence joins TRBV20-1 and TRBJ1-1; D not certain. In germline, CDR1 is DFQATT, CDR2 SNEGSKA (reference sequence). The CDR3 has 12 residues. For the CDR3, the DNA is TGCAGCGTTAGGCGGATGAACACTGAAGCTTTCTTT. Protein sequence: CSVRRMNTEAFF.

The table lists this clonotype with many counts. The chain links TRBV6-1 to TRBJ2-1; 12 nucleotides line up with TRBD1. Per the germline V gene, CDR1 is MNHNS and CDR2 is SASEGT. Trimming took 5 bases from V and 9 from J; bases not matched to a gene: 14. This CDR3 is built from 17 residues. The CDR3 nucleotides are TGTGCCAGCAGTACCAACCCTACCGGGACAGGGGGCGGTGAGCAGTTCTTC. Amino acids: CASSTNPTGTGGGEQFF.

In this sample, this clonotype turned up once. A much larger clone differs by one base, so this may be a read error. This chain connects TRBV7-2 to TRBJ2-3; 16 nucleotides align to TRBD2. Per the germline V gene, CDR1 is SGHTA and CDR2 is FQGNSA. CDR3 length equals 17 residues. The V and J ends lost 8 bases and 5 bases, in that order; junction bases with no gene match: 10. DNA for the CDR3: TGTGCCAGCTCACCGGGACTAGCGGGAGGGCCGGAAGATACGCAGTATTTT. Translated, it gives CASSPGLAGGPEDTQYF. Variable domain in full (rest from reference TRBV7-2 and TRBJ2-3): GAGVSQSPSNKVTEKGKDVELRCDPISGHTALYWYRQSLGQGLEFLIYFQGNSAPDKSGLPSDRFSAERTGGSVSTLTIQRTQQEDSAVYLCASSPGLAGGPEDTQYFGPGTRLTVL.

This clonotype was counted many times. This chain joins TRBV27 and TRBJ2-1; 12 bases are shared with TRBD2. The ends lost 6 bases at V and 4 bases at J; junction bases unmatched: 7. This CDR3 region has 16 residues. CDR1 is MNHEY and CDR2 is SMNVEV in the germline V gene (reference sequence). The CDR3 DNA is TGTGCCAGCAGCTCTCCAGGGACTAGCGGGTACAATGAGCAGTTCTTC. It yields the protein CASSSPGTSGYNEQFF.

In the case of this clonotype: With a much larger clone just one base away, this may be a read error. The V gene is TRBV6-2 or TRBV6-3, the J gene TRBJ1-2, with 8 bases that match TRBD1. This CDR3 is built from 13 residues. The V and J ends lost 5 bases and 6 bases, in that order; junction bases with no gene match: 5. The germline V gene has CDR1 MNHEY and CDR2 SVGEGT. DNA of the CDR3: TGTGCCAGCAGTGCGGACAGGGTAGATGGCTACACCTTC. Translated: CASSADRVDGYTF.

In its sample, this clonotype was seen many times. This chain connects TRBV7-3 to TRBJ2-7; no definite D call. This CDR3 comprises 13 residues. Trimming took 6 bases from V and 5 from J, leaving 14 bases between them. CDR1 and CDR2 from the germline V gene are SGHTA and FQGTGA. The CDR3 here is CASSSPGDHEQYF. The CDR3 DNA is TGTGCCAGCAGTAGTCCAGGAGACCACGAGCAGTACTTC.

This clonotype has a count of ten or more. The chain has TRBV20-1 and TRBJ2-1; TRBD2 aligns across 10 bases. The germline V gene has CDR1 DFQATT and CDR2 SNEGSKA (reference sequence). The CDR3 is made up of 13 amino acids. V was clipped by 6 bases and J by 7 bases; unmatched bases: 6. CDR3 in amino acids: CSAQAGGENEQFF. The CDR3 DNA reads TGCAGTGCCCAAGCGGGAGGGGAGAATGAGCAGTTCTTC.

About this clonotype itself: A single base is all that separates this from a far larger clone, so a read error is likely. CDR3 amino acids: CASSQGGAWSTEAFF. CDR3 nucleotide sequence: TGTGCCAGCAGTCAGGGGGGGGCTTGGAGCACTGAAGCTTTCTTT. The genes are TRBV6-4 and TRBJ1-1, with TRBD1 matching over 7 bases. This CDR3 is built from 15 residues. Germline lookup yields CDR1 MRHNA and CDR2 SNTAGT. J lost 4 bases, V lost 5 bases, and 10 bases had no gene match.

This clonotype was observed many times. J is TRBJ2-1 and V is TRBV5-1; no clear D gene. Germline loops: CDR1 SGHRS, CDR2 YFSETQ. V was pared by 2 bases and J by 4 bases, with 1 base between. CDR3 length: 11 residues. The CDR3 DNA reads TGCGCCAGCAGCTTATACAATGAGCAGTTCTTC. Its translation is CASSLYNEQFF.

This clonotype showed up many times. The rearrangement uses TRBV12-3 or TRBV12-4 and TRBJ2-3; D is unresolved. Trimming cost V 5 bases and J 6 bases, with 9 bases left between them. The CDR3 extends over 12 amino acids. CDR3 in DNA: TGTGCCAGCAGTCTCGGCTGGGATACGCAGTATTTT. This codes for CASSLGWDTQYF.

This clonotype was detected ten times or more. An end of the junction differs from the germline gene, which may be a read error. The chain carries TRBV11-2 and TRBJ2-1; D unclear. The CDR3 is 13 amino acids. Germline values: CDR1 SGHAT, CDR2 FQNNGV. The CDR3 nucleotides read TGTGCCAGCAGTTTAGACCTAGACAATGAGCAGTTCTTC. It encodes CASSLDLDNEQFF. The whole variable domain, remainder taken from reference TRBV11-2 and TRBJ2-1, is EAGVAQSPRYKIIEKRQSVAFWCNPISGHATLYWYQQILGQGPKLLIQFQNNGVVDDSQLPKDRFSAERLKGVDSTLKIQPAKLEDSAVYLCASSLDLDNEQFFGPGTRLTVL.

This clonotype qualifies as medium-sized. The chain couples TRBV6-1 to TRBJ2-1; 7 bases map to TRBD2. J was trimmed by 0 bases and V by 3 bases; bases with no gene match: 8. CDR1 MNHNS and CDR2 SASEGT come from the germline V gene. The CDR3 runs 17 residues. The CDR3 nucleotides are TGTGCCAGCAGTGACGACACAGCGGGATACTCCTACAATGAGCAGTTCTTC. Amino acids: CASSDDTAGYSYNEQFF.

To note about this clonotype: One base away lies a much larger clone, so this may be a sequencing read error. The J gene is TRBJ2-5, the V gene TRBV6-2 or TRBV6-3, with D possibly being TRBD2 (7 bases). The CDR3 has 17 amino acids. Germline CDR1 is MNHEY and CDR2 is SVGEGT. The CDR3 bases are TGTGCCAGCAGTGAAAATCAGGCGGGGGCGATCCAAGAGAGCCAGTACTTC. As protein: CASSENQAGAIQESQYF.

This clonotype has more than one count but fewer than ten. The gene calls are TRBV11-2 and TRBJ2-5, with D unresolved. CDR3 length: 12 amino acids. Trimming stripped 3 bases from V and 2 bases from J, with 4 bases between. In germline, CDR1 is SGHAT, CDR2 FQNNGV. The DNA for the CDR3 is TGTGCCAGCAGCTTCCTACAAGAGACCCAGTACTTC. It specifies CASSFLQETQYF.

Comment on this clonotype: A read error may explain this, as a much larger clone is one base away. The chain is built from TRBV29-1 and TRBJ2-7; weak D call: TRBD2 (6 bases). With 5 bases removed from V and 0 bases from J, the gap between germline ends came to 11 bases. Germline V gene data show CDR1 as SQVTM and CDR2 as ANQGSEA. The CDR3 covers 13 residues. The CDR3 DNA reads TGCAGCGTTTTGGGACTCGCCTCCTACGAGCAGTACTTC. This sequence encodes CSVLGLASYEQYF.

This clonotype was observed many times. The V call is TRBV3-1, the J call TRBJ2-7; perhaps TRBD1 as D (6 bases). There are 13 residues in the CDR3. Trimming stripped 2 bases from V and 2 bases from J, with 7 bases between. Germline CDR1 LGHDT, CDR2 YNNKEL (reference sequence). The CDR3 is CASSQTGTYEQYF. The CDR3 DNA follows: TGTGCCAGCAGCCAAACAGGGACCTACGAGCAGTACTTC.

This clonotype was picked up many times. The chain couples TRBV4-2 to TRBJ1-2; a weak D match, TRBD1 (5 bases). The length of the CDR3 is 14 residues. Trimming left V 5 bases short and J 8 bases short, with 18 bases between. The germline V gene has CDR1 LGHNA and CDR2 YNFKEQ. For the CDR3, the DNA is TGTGCCAGCAGCGACACCGGGACCGGAGGAGGCTACACCTTC. Translated: CASSDTGTGGGYTF.

For this clonotype: A much larger clone lies one base from this, so it may be a read error. This chain links TRBV2 with TRBJ1-2, with a possible D match to TRBD1 (5 bases). The CDR3 consists of 14 residues. Trimming shortened V by 8 bases and J by 8 bases, and 21 bases separated the two germline ends. CDR1 is SNHLY and CDR2 is FYNNEI in the germline V gene. This chain's CDR3 is CASAPEGQWGGYTF. CDR3 coding DNA: TGTGCCAGCGCCCCGGAGGGGCAGTGGGGAGGCTACACCTTC.

This clonotype was seen at least ten times. The chain combines TRBV10-2 with TRBJ2-3; D not resolved. Germline V CDR1 and CDR2: WSHSY, SAAADI. The length of the CDR3 is 14 residues. Between the trimmed V and J ends, which lost 3 bases and 11 bases, there was a span of 18 bases. CDR3 protein: CASSEGGVPYWQYF. The CDR3 DNA is TGCGCCAGCAGTGAAGGTGGGGTCCCCTATTGGCAGTATTTT.